Below, 29 T cell receptor beta chains from the same sample are listed, as sequenced in a study of blood T cell repertoires in COVID-19 (dated by TCRdb to the early 2020s). Library preparation employed the immunoSEQ multiplex PCR assay. Sourced from immuneACCESS, this table was stored by TCRdb with only in-frame sequences that have V and J called. A share of the clones is absent; for the studies checked, an unresolved V gene accounts for under half, and the remainder has no known explanation. The sample table records under 500,000 clones; approximately 90% of these occur just once. The ten largest clones represent about 4.5% of the sample. The sequenced material came from peripheral blood. These receptors came from a woman in her twenties or thirties with acute or convalescent COVID-19.

The chain joins TRBV21-1 to TRBJ1-3. TRBV21-1 is classified as a pseudogene. The CDR3 spans 15 residues. CDR3 nucleotides: TGTGCCAGCAGCAGCGGTAGGAGCTCTGGAAACACCATATATTTT. This gives the protein CASSSGRSSGNTIYF.

The chain employs TRBV18 and TRBJ2-7, with D maybe TRBD1 (5 bases). Deletions cut 3 bases from V and 3 bases from J, with 15 bases between. Germline V gene sequence: CDR1 KGHSH, CDR2 LQKENI. This CDR3 is 15 amino acids long. The CDR3, as DNA: TGTGCCAGCTCACCTCAGGACGGCGGACACTACGAGCAGTACTTC. Encoded protein: CASSPQDGGHYEQYF. Filled out from reference TRBV18 and TRBJ2-7, the complete variable domain reads NAGVMQNPRHLVRRRGQEARLRCSPMKGHSHVYWYRQLPEEGLKFMVYLQKENIIDESGMPKERFSAEFPKEGPSILRIQQVVRGDSAAYFCASSPQDGGHYEQYFGPGTRLTVT.

The gene calls are TRBV12-3 or TRBV12-4 and TRBJ1-2; D is unresolved. This CDR3 has 13 residues. Trimming cost V 3 bases and J 4 bases, with 9 bases left between them. The CDR3 DNA reads TGTGCCAGCAGTTTGAATGTACTCTATGGCTACACCTTC. Amino acids: CASSLNVLYGYTF.

The rearrangement joins TRBV3-1 (or the pseudogene TRBV3-2) to TRBJ2-3; 12 bases map to TRBD2. Germline CDR1 reads LGHDT; CDR2 reads YNNKEL (reference sequence). V lost 5 bases, J lost 1 base, and 7 bases stayed unmatched. The CDR3 contains 17 residues. In nucleotides, the CDR3 is TGTGCCAGCAGCGCTAGACTAGCGGGGGAGGGCACAGATACGCAGTATTTT. This codes for CASSARLAGEGTDTQYF.

The chain joins TRBV4-1 to TRBJ2-1, with D maybe TRBD1 (6 bases). Germline V gives CDR1 MGHRA, CDR2 YSYEKL. The CDR3 is 16 amino acids. With 0 bases removed from V and 1 base from J, the gap between germline ends came to 10 bases. CDR3 protein: CASSQDSTGSYNEQFF. The DNA for the CDR3 is TGCGCCAGCAGCCAAGATTCCACAGGGTCCTACAATGAGCAGTTCTTC.

This chain joins TRBV29-1 and TRBJ2-3; possibly TRBD2 for D (5 bases). Germline V gene data show CDR1 as SQVTM and CDR2 as ANQGSEA. The V and J ends lost 0 bases and 11 bases respectively, with 18 bases between them. The CDR3 has 14 residues. CDR3 bases: TGCAGCGTTGAAGAACCCATTCTGGGTGAGGGGCAGTATTTT. Protein: CSVEEPILGEGQYF.

This clone appeared many times. Additional DNA sequences in this sample encode the identical CDR3. V gene TRBV7-3 combines with J gene TRBJ1-6; TRBD1 is a possible D gene (6 bases). V was trimmed by 2 bases and J by 7 bases, leaving 12 bases between them. Per germline, CDR1 SGHTA and CDR2 FQGTGA. This CDR3 is built from 15 residues. The CDR3 spells CASSLEGGRNSPLHF. CDR3 coding DNA: TGTGCCAGCAGCTTAGAAGGGGGTCGGAATTCACCCCTCCACTTT.

This clone was recorded a few times. CDR3 nucleotide sequence: TGCAGTGCTAGGACAGACTATGGCTACACCTTC. This codes for CSARTDYGYTF. The V call is TRBV20-1, the J call TRBJ1-2; weak D call: TRBD1 (5 bases). Germline CDR1 reads DFQATT; CDR2 reads SNEGSKA (reference sequence). V lost 3 bases to trimming and J lost 3 bases, with 5 bases between them. This CDR3 contains 11 residues.

V gene TRBV4-1 combines with J gene TRBJ2-4; TRBD2 agrees at 7 bases. The CDR3 is 17 amino acids. V trimming: 1 base; J trimming: 15 bases; junction bases outside the gene matches: 21. The germline V gene encodes CDR1 MGHRA and CDR2 YSYEKL. As DNA, the CDR3 is TGCGCCAGCAGCCAAGCTTCCCTCGAGCGGGGCCCGATGGATCCGTACTTC. Its protein is CASSQASLERGPMDPYF.

The chain is built from TRBV29-1 and TRBJ1-2; no clear D gene. This CDR3 has 13 residues. Per germline, CDR1 SQVTM and CDR2 ANQGSEA. With 6 bases removed from V and 0 bases from J, the gap between germline ends came to 11 bases. DNA of the CDR3: TGCAGCGTGTCCGGGAAGGCTAACTATGGCTACACCTTC. Its translation: CSVSGKANYGYTF.

V usage is TRBV27 and J usage is TRBJ2-3; 10 bases agree with TRBD2. This CDR3 comprises 15 residues. Germline loops: CDR1 MNHEY, CDR2 SMNVEV (reference sequence). J gave up 4 bases and V 3 bases, and 4 bases lay outside the gene matches. CDR3 DNA: TGTGCCAGCAGTTTTAGGACTAGCGGACCAGATACGCAGTATTTT. This sequence encodes CASSFRTSGPDTQYF.

CDR3 sequence reads: CASSLTSGGVRYEQYF. In DNA form, the CDR3 reads TGTGCCAGCAGCTTGACGTCGGGCGGGGTTAGGTACGAGCAGTACTTC. The chain is built from TRBV5-6 and TRBJ2-7; possibly TRBD2 for D (6 bases). Germline CDR1 SGHDT, CDR2 YYEEEE. The V end lost 1 base, the J end lost 4 bases, and 18 bases lay between the germline ends. There are 16 residues in the CDR3.

V is TRBV7-3 and J is TRBJ2-7, with TRBD1 matching 10 bases. The CDR3 length is 14 residues. Germline V gene sequence: CDR1 SGHTA, CDR2 FQGTGA. The V gene end was trimmed by 5 bases and the J gene end by 7 bases; junction bases not matched to a gene: 8. The CDR3 sequence: CASSQSRDRGEQYF. The CDR3 region has the DNA TGTGCCAGCAGCCAAAGCCGGGACAGGGGTGAGCAGTACTTC.

This sequence joins TRBV3-1 (or the pseudogene TRBV3-2) and TRBJ2-3; a possible D gene is TRBD2 (6 bases). This CDR3 region has 16 residues. Germline values: CDR1 LGHDT, CDR2 YNNKEL (reference sequence). V lost 0 bases, J lost 2 bases, and 12 bases lay in between. Here the CDR3 DNA reads TGTGCCAGCAGCCAAGAGCCTAGCGCTGTCACAGATACGCAGTATTTT. Translation: CASSQEPSAVTDTQYF.

This clone was observed a handful of times. The genes are TRBV28 and TRBJ1-6; D remains unclear. CDR3 length: 15 amino acids. Trimming took 2 bases from V and 2 from J, leaving 7 bases between them. Germline V lookup: CDR1 MDHEN, CDR2 SYDVKM. CDR3 sequence reads: CASSLTTTYNSPLHF. DNA for the CDR3: TGTGCCAGCAGTTTAACGACTACCTATAATTCACCCCTCCACTTT.

This clone is a singleton in its sample. The gene calls are TRBV4-2 and TRBJ1-4; 8 bases match TRBD1. The CDR3 is 17 amino acids. Germline CDR1 is LGHNA and CDR2 is YNFKEQ. V lost 1 base to trimming and J lost 7 bases; unmatched junction nucleotides: 11. In DNA, the CDR3 is TGTGCCAGCAGCCAAGGCGTTCCAGGGACAGGCACTGAAAAACTGTTTTTT. It yields the protein CASSQGVPGTGTEKLFF.

V and J are TRBV2 and TRBJ2-5, with 7 bases aligning to TRBD1. CDR1 is SNHLY, CDR2 FYNNEI, per germline. V lost 8 bases, J lost 4 bases, and 4 bases stayed unmatched. The CDR3 has 12 residues. Written as DNA, the CDR3 is TGTGCCAGCCAGGGGGTGGTAGAGACCCAGTACTTC. The encoded protein is CASQGVVETQYF.

The table lists this clone with a count of one. The chain has TRBV5-1 and TRBJ2-3; 13 bases match TRBD2. V lost 4 bases and J lost 2; bases outside the gene matches: 4. The germline V gene encodes CDR1 SGHRS and CDR2 YFSETQ. This CDR3 contains 16 residues. CDR3 residues: CASSTTSGGLTDTQYF. The DNA of the CDR3 is TGCGCCAGCAGCACGACTAGCGGGGGGCTCACAGATACGCAGTATTTT.

This rearrangement joins TRBV10-2 to TRBJ2-7; 10 bases are shared with TRBD2. Germline CDR1 and CDR2: WSHSY and SAAADI. Unmatched junction bases numbered 6, after V lost 1 base and J lost 0 bases. CDR3 length equals 17 residues. The CDR3 here is CASSELLAGLPSYEQYF. The DNA of the CDR3 is TGCGCCAGCAGTGAGTTACTAGCGGGGTTACCCTCCTACGAGCAGTACTTC.

The rearrangement uses TRBV5-6 and TRBJ2-3, with 9 bases lining up with TRBD2. J was trimmed by 5 bases and V by 5 bases; bases with no gene match: 9. Germline V gene lookup returns CDR1 SGHDT and CDR2 YYEEEE. This CDR3 contains 15 residues. The CDR3 region has the DNA TGTGCCAGCAGATCCTTGCGGGGGGGCAAAGATACGCAGTATTTT. Translated: CASRSLRGGKDTQYF.

The rearrangement links TRBV7-8 to TRBJ1-5; a possible D gene is TRBD1 (5 bases). The CDR3 extends over 13 amino acids. Deletions cut 1 base from V and 7 bases from J, with 8 bases between. The germline V gene has CDR1 SGHVS and CDR2 FQNEAQ. The CDR3 DNA reads TGTGCCAGCAGCTTAGGGCGGGGGCAGCCCCAGCATTTT. Residues: CASSLGRGQPQHF.

The genes are TRBV6-5 and TRBJ2-1, with 7 bases matching TRBD2. Germline CDR1 and CDR2: MNHEY and SVGAGI. After removal of 6 bases from V and 3 bases from J, the junction contained 5 bases not matched to a gene. The CDR3 is made up of 14 amino acids. CDR3 nucleotides: TGTGCCAGCAGCTCGGGGGGAAACTACAATGAGCAGTTCTTC. This gives the protein CASSSGGNYNEQFF.

The chain is built from TRBV30 and TRBJ1-6, with D tentatively TRBD1 (5 bases). Germline lookup yields CDR1 GTSNPN and CDR2 SVGIG (reference sequence). The length of the CDR3 is 14 residues. Trimming took off 5 bases at V and 7 bases at J, with 15 bases between the two ends. The CDR3 loop reads CAWGDFGGNSPLHF. The CDR3, as DNA: TGTGCCTGGGGGGACTTTGGAGGGAATTCACCCCTCCACTTT.

In nucleotides, the CDR3 is TGTGCCAGCAGCTTAGGGACAGACCTGAACACTGAAGCTTTCTTT. Residues: CASSLGTDLNTEAFF. The chain has TRBV5-8 and TRBJ1-1; 7 bases are a match to TRBD1. The trim removed 2 bases at V and 0 bases at J, leaving 4 bases unmatched. This CDR3 contains 15 residues. Germline lookup yields CDR1 SGHTS and CDR2 YDEGEE.

The rearrangement joins TRBV5-1 to TRBJ2-1, with 13 nucleotides matching TRBD2. The J segment lost 7 bases and the V segment lost 4 bases, leaving 5 bases of the junction unmatched. The length of the CDR3 is 15 residues. Germline CDR1 and CDR2: SGHRS and YFSETQ. The CDR3 DNA follows: TGCGCCAGCAGCGTAACTAGCGGGGGGGCAAATGAGCAGTTCTTC. Protein sequence: CASSVTSGGANEQFF.

This sequence joins TRBV27 and TRBJ1-5, with a possible D match to TRBD1 (5 bases). Between the trimmed V and J ends, which lost 7 bases and 2 bases, there was a span of 12 bases. Germline values: CDR1 MNHEY, CDR2 SMNVEV (reference sequence). The CDR3 is 14 amino acids. This CDR3 reads CASTAGVGNQPQHF. The CDR3 coding sequence is TGTGCCAGCACGGCGGGGGTTGGCAATCAGCCCCAGCATTTT.

With regard to this clone: Other DNA sequences in this specimen translate into the identical CDR3. V usage is TRBV5-1 and J usage is TRBJ2-7; tentative D call: TRBD1 (5 bases). This CDR3 has 13 residues. Germline lookup yields CDR1 SGHRS and CDR2 YFSETQ. V was pared by 1 base and J by 1 base, with 6 bases between. In DNA, the CDR3 is TGCGCCAGCAGCTTGACAGGTTCCTACGAGCAGTACTTC. Translated: CASSLTGSYEQYF.

The chain has TRBV19 and TRBJ1-1; D unclear. The CDR3 runs to 15 residues. V lost 3 bases to trimming and J lost 4 bases, with 15 bases between them. Germline V lookup: CDR1 LNHDA, CDR2 SQIVND (reference sequence). CDR3 sequence reads: CASSMYTGAGTEAFF. The CDR3 nucleotides read TGTGCCAGTAGTATGTACACGGGTGCGGGCACTGAAGCTTTCTTT. The full variable domain, completed using reference TRBV19 and TRBJ1-1, is DGGITQSPKYLFRKEGQNVTLSCEQNLNHDAMYWYRQDPGQGLRLIYYSQIVNDFQKGDIAEGYSVSREKKESFPLTVTSAQKNPTAFYLCASSMYTGAGTEAFFGQGTRLTVV.

The chain combines TRBV7-9 with TRBJ2-7; D is possibly TRBD1 (7 bases). Deletions cut 5 bases from V and 6 bases from J, with 14 bases between. The V gene's germline CDR1 is SEHNR and CDR2 FQNEAQ (reference sequence). This CDR3 region has 13 residues. As DNA, the CDR3 is TGTGCCAGCAGCCCAGGGGGAGCGGGCGAGCAGTACTTC. Amino acid sequence: CASSPGGAGEQYF. Supplemented by reference TRBV7-9 and TRBJ2-7, the full variable domain reads DTGVSQNPRHKITKRGQNVTFRCDPISEHNRLYWYRQTLGQGPEFLTYFQNEAQLEKSRLLSDRFSAERPKGSFSTLEIQRTEQGDSAMYLCASSPGGAGEQYFGPGTRLTVT.